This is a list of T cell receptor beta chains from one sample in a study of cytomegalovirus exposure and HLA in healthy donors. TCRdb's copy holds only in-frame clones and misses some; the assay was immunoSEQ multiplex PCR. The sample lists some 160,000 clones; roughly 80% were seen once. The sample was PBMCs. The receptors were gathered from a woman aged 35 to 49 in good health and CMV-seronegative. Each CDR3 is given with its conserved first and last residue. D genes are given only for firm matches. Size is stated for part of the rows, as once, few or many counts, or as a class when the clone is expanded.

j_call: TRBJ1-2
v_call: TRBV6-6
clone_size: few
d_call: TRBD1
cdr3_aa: CASSYGQGEGYTF
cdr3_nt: TGTGCCAGCAGTTACGGACAGGGAGAAGGCTACACCTTC

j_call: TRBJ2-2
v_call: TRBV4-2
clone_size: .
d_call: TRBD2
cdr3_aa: CASSQEMGAGAGELFF
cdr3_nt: TGTGCCAGCAGCCAAGAGATGGGTGCGGGGGCCGGGGAGCTGTTTTTT

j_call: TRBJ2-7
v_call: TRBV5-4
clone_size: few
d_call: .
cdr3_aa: CASSSTGTPSGEQYF
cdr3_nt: TGTGCCAGCAGCAGCACTGGGACACCTAGCGGCGAGCAGTACTTC

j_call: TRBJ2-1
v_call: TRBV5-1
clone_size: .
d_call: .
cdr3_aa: CASSLQGTSNEQFF
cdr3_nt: TGCGCCAGCAGCTTACAGGGAACCTCCAATGAGCAGTTCTTC

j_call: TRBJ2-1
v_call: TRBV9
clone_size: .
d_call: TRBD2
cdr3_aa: CASSVGSGIRNEQFF
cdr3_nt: TGTGCCAGCAGCGTAGGTAGCGGGATTCGGAATGAGCAGTTCTTC

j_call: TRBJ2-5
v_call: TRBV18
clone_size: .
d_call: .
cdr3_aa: CASDRRGFKETQYF
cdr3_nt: TGTGCCAGCGATCGGAGGGGTTTCAAAGAGACCCAGTACTTC

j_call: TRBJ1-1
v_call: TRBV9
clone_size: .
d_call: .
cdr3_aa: CASSPRKGRQATAFF
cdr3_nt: TGTGCCAGCAGCCCGAGAAAGGGGAGGCAGGCAACAGCTTTCTTT

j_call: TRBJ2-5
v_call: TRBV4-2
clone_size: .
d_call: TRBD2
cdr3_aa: CASSKSPLAGGWGETQYF
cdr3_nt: TGTGCCAGCAGCAAAAGCCCTTTAGCGGGAGGGTGGGGAGAGACCCAGTACTTC

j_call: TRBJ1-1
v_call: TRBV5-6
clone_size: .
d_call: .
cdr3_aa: CASSLAGGQRRAFF
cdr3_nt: TGTGCCAGCAGCCTGGCAGGTGGACAGCGAAGAGCTTTCTTT

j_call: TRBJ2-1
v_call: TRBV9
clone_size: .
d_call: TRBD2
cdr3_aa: CASSETSGGLNEQFF
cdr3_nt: TGTGCCAGCAGCGAGACTAGCGGGGGACTGAATGAGCAGTTCTTC

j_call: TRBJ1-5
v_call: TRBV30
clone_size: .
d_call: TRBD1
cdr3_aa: CAWSVGTGVGQPQHF
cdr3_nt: TGTGCCTGGAGTGTAGGGACAGGGGTTGGTCAGCCCCAGCATTTT

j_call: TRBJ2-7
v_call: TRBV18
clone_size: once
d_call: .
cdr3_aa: CASSPPLQVRHEQYF
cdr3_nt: TGTGCCAGCTCACCTCCTCTGCAGGTTCGCCACGAGCAGTACTTC

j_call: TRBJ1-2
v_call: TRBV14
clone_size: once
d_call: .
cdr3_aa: CASSQEPRVYGYTF
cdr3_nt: TGTGCCAGCAGCCAAGAACCCAGGGTCTATGGCTACACCTTC

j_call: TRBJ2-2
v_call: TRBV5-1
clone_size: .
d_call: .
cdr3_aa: CASSQGRTTGELFF
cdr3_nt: TGCGCCAGCAGCCAGGGAAGAACCACCGGGGAGCTGTTTTTT

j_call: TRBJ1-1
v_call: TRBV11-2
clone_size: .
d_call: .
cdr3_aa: CASSLVRGNTEAFF
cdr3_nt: TGTGCCAGCAGCTTAGTTAGGGGTAACACTGAAGCTTTCTTT